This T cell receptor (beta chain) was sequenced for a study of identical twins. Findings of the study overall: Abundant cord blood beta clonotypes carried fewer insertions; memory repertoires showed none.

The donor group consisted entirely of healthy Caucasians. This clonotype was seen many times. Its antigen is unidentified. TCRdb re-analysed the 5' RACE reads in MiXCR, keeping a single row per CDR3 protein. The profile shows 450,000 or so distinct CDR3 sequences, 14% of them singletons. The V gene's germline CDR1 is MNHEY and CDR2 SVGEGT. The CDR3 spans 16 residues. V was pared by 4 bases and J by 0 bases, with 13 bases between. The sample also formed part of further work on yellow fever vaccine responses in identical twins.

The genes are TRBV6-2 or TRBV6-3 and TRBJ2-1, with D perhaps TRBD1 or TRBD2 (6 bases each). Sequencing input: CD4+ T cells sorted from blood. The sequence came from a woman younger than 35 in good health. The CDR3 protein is CASSSRGVSSYNEQFF. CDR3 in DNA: TGTGCCAGCAGTTCTAGGGGGGTGAGCTCCTACAATGAGCAGTTCTTC.